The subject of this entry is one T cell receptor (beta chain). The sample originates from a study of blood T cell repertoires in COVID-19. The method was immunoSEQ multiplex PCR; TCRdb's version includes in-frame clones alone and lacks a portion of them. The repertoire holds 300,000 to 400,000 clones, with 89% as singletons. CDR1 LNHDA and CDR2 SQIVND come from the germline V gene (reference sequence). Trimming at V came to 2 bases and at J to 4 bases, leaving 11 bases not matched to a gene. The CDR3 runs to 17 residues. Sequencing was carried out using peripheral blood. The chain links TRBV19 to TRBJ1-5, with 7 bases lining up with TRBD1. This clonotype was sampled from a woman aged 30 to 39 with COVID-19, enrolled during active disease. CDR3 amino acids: CASSIKPGGSRNQPQHF. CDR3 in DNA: TGTGCCAGTAGTATAAAGCCAGGGGGTAGTCGGAATCAGCCCCAGCATTTT.